The 14 T cell receptor beta chains below were found in one sample sequenced in a study of blood T cell repertoires in COVID-19. Sequenced by immunoSEQ multiplex PCR; TCRdb stores in-frame clones only, minus some. The table shows fewer than 150,000 clones, with less than 85% occurring only once. Sequenced material: peripheral blood. The source of these receptors is a human donor in a cohort sampled during active COVID-19.

V and J are TRBV4-2 and TRBJ1-5; D is uncertain. The germline gives CDR1 LGHNA, CDR2 YNFKEQ. The CDR3 spans 14 residues. Trimming removed 0 bases at V and 8 bases at J, with 11 bases between. CDR3 sequence (DNA): TGTGCCAGCAGCCAAGAAGTACAGAGAGAGCCCCAGCATTTT. Translating gives CASSQEVQREPQHF.

This rearrangement joins TRBV6-5 to TRBJ2-7, with TRBD1 matching over 10 bases. This CDR3 comprises 15 residues. V dropped 7 bases and J dropped 6; count of bases not matched to a gene: 12. Germline V gives CDR1 MNHEY, CDR2 SVGAGI. The chain's CDR3 is CASTKDPTGGFEQYF. DNA for the CDR3: TGTGCCAGCACCAAAGACCCGACAGGGGGCTTCGAGCAGTACTTC.

This clone was picked up a small number of times. This chain connects TRBV2 to TRBJ2-7; TRBD1 aligns across 7 bases. The CDR3 spans 12 residues. The V gene end was trimmed by 8 bases and the J gene end by 3 bases; junction bases not matched to a gene: 4. Germline V gives CDR1 SNHLY, CDR2 FYNNEI. This chain's CDR3 is CASGDSDYEQYF. The DNA of the CDR3 is TGTGCCAGCGGGGACAGCGACTACGAGCAGTACTTC.

The chain employs TRBV5-5 and TRBJ1-1, with D unresolved. The germline V gene has CDR1 SGHKS and CDR2 YYEKEE (reference sequence). There are 14 residues in the CDR3. Trimming removed 0 bases from V and 0 bases from J, with 6 bases in between. Here the CDR3 reads CASSLVLLNTEAFF. DNA of the CDR3: TGTGCCAGCAGCTTGGTTCTGTTGAACACTGAAGCTTTCTTT.

The CDR3 reads CASSWTGRSNYGYTF. CDR3 nucleotide sequence: TGTGCCAGCAGTTGGACAGGGAGGAGTAACTATGGCTACACCTTC. This chain links TRBV28 with TRBJ1-2, with 8 bases identical to TRBD1. Trimming at V came to 4 bases and at J to 1 base, leaving 5 bases not matched to a gene. CDR1 and CDR2 (germline): MDHEN, SYDVKM. The CDR3 length is 15 residues.

The chain is built from TRBV6-5 and TRBJ2-2; 8 positions agree with TRBD2. Germline trimming cut 2 bases from V and 5 bases from J; bases unmatched to any gene: 7. The germline CDR1 and CDR2 sequences are MNHEY and SVGAGI. This CDR3 is 16 amino acids long. The CDR3 sequence: CASSYGFGGGTGELFF. CDR3 bases: TGTGCCAGCAGTTACGGGTTCGGCGGGGGGACCGGGGAGCTGTTTTTT.

The chain is built from TRBV6-1 and TRBJ2-3; 7 nucleotides line up with TRBD2. The CDR3 contains 14 residues. CDR1 and CDR2 (germline): MNHNS, SASEGT. The trim removed 0 bases at V and 6 bases at J, leaving 3 bases unmatched. The CDR3 region has the DNA TGTGCCAGCAGTGAAGCGCACGGGGGGGATACGCAGTATTTT. This codes for CASSEAHGGDTQYF.

The chain joins TRBV7-9 to TRBJ1-1, with D possibly matching TRBD1 (6 bases). There are 13 residues in the CDR3. Germline loops: CDR1 SEHNR, CDR2 FQNEAQ (reference sequence). Trimming pared 7 bases from V and 1 base from J, leaving 10 bases between. The DNA for the CDR3 is TGTGCCAGCAACACGGACAGGAACACTGAAGCTTTCTTT. It is translated as CASNTDRNTEAFF.

The rearrangement joins TRBV19 to TRBJ1-4, with D unclear. The V end was cut by 6 bases, the J end by 1 base, with 6 bases between. This CDR3 is 13 amino acids long. The germline V gene has CDR1 LNHDA and CDR2 SQIVND (reference sequence). The CDR3 DNA sequence: TGTGCCAGTAGCGGGAAAACTAATGAAAAACTGTTTTTT. This translates into CASSGKTNEKLFF.

This clone was found once. This chain uses TRBV7-2 with TRBJ2-5; 7 bases line up with TRBD2. Per the germline V gene, CDR1 is SGHTA and CDR2 is FQGNSA. The CDR3 sequence is 14 residues long. V trimming: 1 base; J trimming: 3 bases; junction bases outside the gene matches: 2. The CDR3: CASSLEAGKETQYF. CDR3 sequence (DNA): TGTGCCAGCAGCTTAGAAGCGGGGAAAGAGACCCAGTACTTC.

This chain connects TRBV5-5 to TRBJ1-5, with TRBD1 identical over 8 bases. The V and J ends lost 4 bases and 7 bases, in that order; junction bases with no gene match: 7. Germline V lookup: CDR1 SGHKS, CDR2 YYEKEE (reference sequence). CDR3 size: 14 residues. CDR3: CASSKQGGGQPQHF. The CDR3 DNA is TGTGCCAGCAGCAAACAGGGGGGCGGCCAGCCCCAGCATTTT.

The chain is built from TRBV18 and TRBJ1-2; D not certain. The V gene's germline CDR1 is KGHSH and CDR2 LQKENI. V lost 3 bases, J lost 5 bases, and 10 bases lay in between. The CDR3 totals 13 residues. The CDR3 sequence: CASSPPVFYGYTF. CDR3 in DNA: TGTGCCAGCTCACCTCCGGTGTTTTATGGCTACACCTTC.

The chain couples TRBV6-4 to TRBJ2-1; 8 bases are a match to TRBD2. This CDR3 spans 15 amino acids. Per germline, CDR1 MRHNA and CDR2 SNTAGT. V lost 7 bases and J lost 4; bases outside the gene matches: 9. DNA for the CDR3: TGTGCCAGCAAAATGGACGGGGGGGCATACAATGAGCAGTTCTTC. This encodes CASKMDGGAYNEQFF.

This clone has more than one count but fewer than ten. The chain has TRBV7-2 and TRBJ1-1; 8 bases are shared with TRBD1. V shed 5 bases, J shed 4 bases, and the junction held 6 bases outside the gene matches. This CDR3 comprises 14 residues. Germline V gene sequence: CDR1 SGHTA, CDR2 FQGNSA. The CDR3 loop reads CASSAGGRGTEAFF. CDR3 DNA: TGTGCCAGCAGCGCAGGGGGCAGGGGCACTGAAGCTTTCTTT.